This entry lists 6 T cell receptor beta chains sequenced from one sample in a study of blood T cell repertoires in COVID-19. TCRdb keeps only in-frame clones here, not all; method: immunoSEQ multiplex PCR. The table lists around 100,000 clones, approximately 80% of them singletons. Sequencing was performed on peripheral blood. All receptors come from a man aged 55 to 69 with active or convalescent COVID-19.

This clone was counted between two and nine times. This chain joins TRBV28 and TRBJ2-5; 10 bases fit TRBD1. Trimming removed 3 bases from V and 8 bases from J; junction bases left unmatched: 12. From germline, CDR1 is MDHEN and CDR2 SYDVKM. The CDR3 is 16 residues long. CDR3 DNA sequence: TGTGCCAGCAGTTTTGCCCCCGGACAGGGGGTCGGTACCCAGTACTTC. The encoded protein is CASSFAPGQGVGTQYF.

The chain combines TRBV5-1 with TRBJ1-3; 7 bases are shared with TRBD1. Germline trimming cut 4 bases from V and 8 bases from J; bases unmatched to any gene: 6. The CDR3 is 13 amino acids. Germline loops: CDR1 SGHRS, CDR2 YFSETQ. The DNA for the CDR3 is TGCGCCAGCAGCGCAAGACAGGGTGACACCATATATTTT. This codes for CASSARQGDTIYF.

This clone has a single count. The chain combines TRBV19 with TRBJ2-7; D not certain. The V gene lost 4 bases and the J gene lost 6 bases, with 16 bases spanning the gap. Germline CDR1 is LNHDA and CDR2 is SQIVND (reference sequence). The CDR3 runs 14 residues. The CDR3 sequence is CASSTITTSAEQYF. CDR3 coding DNA: TGTGCCAGTAGTACGATAACTACGTCGGCCGAGCAGTACTTC.

This clone has only one observation. The gene calls are TRBV29-1 and TRBJ2-3; D may be TRBD2 (7 bases). The CDR3 contains 18 residues. Germline V gene lookup returns CDR1 SQVTM and CDR2 ANQGSEA. Between the trimmed V and J ends, which lost 1 base and 4 bases, there was a span of 24 bases. The CDR3: CSVEALYVRGEGPDTQYF. As DNA, the CDR3 is TGCAGCGTTGAAGCTCTATACGTGAGGGGGGAGGGCCCAGATACGCAGTATTTT.

This chain connects TRBV30 to TRBJ2-7; 13 nucleotides line up with TRBD2. This CDR3 is 14 amino acids long. Germline V gives CDR1 GTSNPN, CDR2 SVGIG (reference sequence). Germline trimming cut 3 bases from V and 2 bases from J; bases unmatched to any gene: 1. Written as DNA, the CDR3 is TGTGCCTGGAGCGGACTAGCGGGAGCCTACGAGCAGTACTTC. Translated, it gives CAWSGLAGAYEQYF. The whole variable domain, filled in from reference TRBV30 and TRBJ2-7, reads SQTIHQWPATLVQPVGSPLSLECTVEGTSNPNLYWYRQAAGRGLQLLFYSVGIGQISSEVPQNLSASRPQDRQFILSSKKLLLSDSGFYLCAWSGLAGAYEQYFGPGTRLTVT.

The rearrangement links TRBV5-5 to TRBJ2-1; D is unclear. This CDR3 has 15 residues. V lost 0 bases, J lost 4 bases, and 11 bases lay in between. CDR1 is SGHKS and CDR2 is YYEKEE in the germline V gene (reference sequence). For the CDR3, the DNA is TGTGCCAGCAGCTTGGAATCAACGGTATACAATGAGCAGTTCTTC. Translation gives CASSLESTVYNEQFF.